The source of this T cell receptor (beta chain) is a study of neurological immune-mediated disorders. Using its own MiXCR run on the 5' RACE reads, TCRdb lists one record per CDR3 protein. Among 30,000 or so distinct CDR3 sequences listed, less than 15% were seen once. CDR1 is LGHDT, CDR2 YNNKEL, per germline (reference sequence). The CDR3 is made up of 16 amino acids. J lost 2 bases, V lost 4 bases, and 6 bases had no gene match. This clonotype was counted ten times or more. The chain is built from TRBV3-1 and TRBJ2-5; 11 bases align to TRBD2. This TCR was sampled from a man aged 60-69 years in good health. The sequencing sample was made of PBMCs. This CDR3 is CASSPPGLAVQETQYF. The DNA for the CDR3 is TGTGCCAGCAGCCCCCCGGGACTAGCGGTTCAAGAGACCCAGTACTTC.